The 16 T cell receptor beta chains given below trace back to one sample, sequenced in a study of blood T cell repertoires in COVID-19. Here immunoSEQ multiplex PCR was the method, and the copy in TCRdb shows in-frame clones only, minus some. Of about 200,000 clones listed, about 90% are singletons. Sequencing input: PBMCs or T cells enriched from blood (not recorded which). These receptors were taken from a woman in her late teens or twenties who had recovered from COVID-19.

The genes are TRBV20-1 and TRBJ1-2; D gene ambiguous. The CDR3 sequence is 11 residues long. Germline CDR1 DFQATT, CDR2 SNEGSKA (reference sequence). Deletions cut 3 bases from V and 8 bases from J, with 10 bases between. CDR3: CSARFRNGYTF. CDR3 DNA sequence: TGCAGTGCTAGGTTCAGGAACGGCTACACCTTC.

V usage is TRBV5-1 and J usage is TRBJ2-1; D not certain. V lost 0 bases, J lost 0 bases, and 7 bases lay in between. This CDR3 has 15 amino acids. The germline CDR1 and CDR2 sequences are SGHRS and YFSETQ. As DNA, the CDR3 is TGCGCCAGCAGCTTGGACCCTAGCTCCTACAATGAGCAGTTCTTC. This gives the protein CASSLDPSSYNEQFF. The full variable domain, with the rest looked up from reference TRBV5-1 and TRBJ2-1, is KAGVTQTPRYLIKTRGQQVTLSCSPISGHRSVSWYQQTPGQGLQFLFEYFSETQRNKGNFPGRFSGRQFSNSRSEMNVSTLELGDSALYLCASSLDPSSYNEQFFGPGTRLTVL.

The rearrangement joins TRBV5-6 to TRBJ2-1; D is uncertain. Germline loops: CDR1 SGHDT, CDR2 YYEEEE. V lost 2 bases to trimming and J lost 1 base, with 16 bases between them. The CDR3 is 17 residues long. CDR3: CASSLKVGFGSYNEQFF. CDR3 sequence (DNA): TGTGCCAGCAGCTTAAAGGTGGGCTTCGGTTCCTACAATGAGCAGTTCTTC.

The chain joins TRBV3-1 (or the pseudogene TRBV3-2) to TRBJ2-2, with D uncertain. Germline CDR1 LGHDT, CDR2 YNNKEL (reference sequence). The CDR3 contains 12 residues. V was cut by 4 bases and J by 6 bases, with 6 bases left in between. CDR3 nucleotides: TGTGCCAGCAGCCTCCGGGCCGGGGAGCTGTTTTTT. Protein product: CASSLRAGELFF.

The rearrangement joins TRBV11-2 to TRBJ1-5; TRBD1 is a possible D gene (5 bases). Trimming stripped 5 bases from V and 3 bases from J, with 11 bases between. The CDR3 has 14 amino acids. Germline assignment: CDR1 SGHAT and CDR2 FQNNGV. The CDR3 bases are TGTGCCAGCAGCGAATCGACAGCCAATCAGCCCCAGCATTTT. This translates into CASSESTANQPQHF.

The chain joins TRBV7-9 to TRBJ1-2; tentative D call: TRBD1 (6 bases). The V and J ends lost 5 bases and 3 bases respectively, with 13 bases between them. The germline V gene has CDR1 SEHNR and CDR2 FQNEAQ (reference sequence). The CDR3 totals 14 residues. The CDR3 sequence: CASSHRVGDYGYTF. The CDR3 nucleotides read TGTGCCAGCAGCCACAGGGTGGGAGACTATGGCTACACCTTC.

In nucleotides, the CDR3 is TGTGCCAGCAGCAGACAGGGGATTGGTGAAGCTTTCTTT. Translation: CASSRQGIGEAFF. The chain recombines TRBV7-6 with TRBJ1-1, with TRBD1 identical over 8 bases. V was clipped by 5 bases and J by 7 bases; unmatched bases: 6. From germline, CDR1 is SGHVS and CDR2 FNYEAQ. The CDR3 loop spans 13 amino acids.

The table lists this clone with a count of one. The chain uses TRBV19 and TRBJ2-3; D not certain. The germline CDR1 and CDR2 sequences are LNHDA and SQIVND (reference sequence). V gave up 7 bases and J gave up 7 bases, with 12 bases separating them. This CDR3 contains 12 residues. CDR3 coding DNA: TGTGCCAGTACCAGTACCCCTCATACGCAGTATTTT. Translated, it gives CASTSTPHTQYF.

J is TRBJ2-5 and V is TRBV5-1; D perhaps matches TRBD2 (5 bases). The CDR3 sequence is 14 residues long. The ends were cut back, 4 bases at V and 4 bases at J, with 14 bases in the middle. Germline assignment: CDR1 SGHRS and CDR2 YFSETQ. This chain's CDR3 is CASSPWEMRETQYF. For the CDR3, the DNA is TGCGCCAGCAGCCCCTGGGAGATGAGAGAGACCCAGTACTTC.

This clone has a handful of counts. The gene calls are TRBV27 and TRBJ2-1, with 7 bases aligning to TRBD2. Germline trimming cut 6 bases from V and 9 bases from J; bases unmatched to any gene: 5. The CDR3 covers 12 residues. CDR1 MNHEY and CDR2 SMNVEV come from the germline V gene (reference sequence). The CDR3 DNA is TGTGCCAGCAGACCGGGGGGAAGTGAGCAGTTCTTC. Translating gives CASRPGGSEQFF.

This chain connects TRBV7-9 to TRBJ2-3, with 8 nucleotides matching TRBD2. J gave up 4 bases and V 5 bases, and 8 bases lay outside the gene matches. The CDR3 loop spans 15 amino acids. The germline V gene encodes CDR1 SEHNR and CDR2 FQNEAQ (reference sequence). CDR3 bases: TGTGCCAGCAGCGACCTCGGGGGGGCGGCAGATACGCAGTATTTT. Translated: CASSDLGGAADTQYF.

This clone was counted a few times. The rearrangement joins TRBV4-1 to TRBJ2-6, with 7 positions matching TRBD1. Germline lookup yields CDR1 MGHRA and CDR2 YSYEKL. This CDR3 comprises 14 residues. With 3 bases clipped from V and 7 bases from J, the junction kept 3 bases outside the gene matches. The CDR3 spells CASSQRQGANVLTF. In DNA, the CDR3 is TGCGCCAGCAGCCAGAGACAGGGCGCCAACGTCCTGACTTTC.

This chain joins TRBV7-3 and TRBJ2-7; no definite D call. This CDR3 spans 15 amino acids. Per the germline V gene, CDR1 is SGHTA and CDR2 is FQGTGA. V was trimmed by 2 bases and J by 0 bases, leaving 11 bases between them. The CDR3 is CASSLHGSRSYEQYF. The CDR3 DNA reads as TGTGCCAGCAGCTTACACGGTTCCCGCTCCTACGAGCAGTACTTC.

The chain carries TRBV29-1 and TRBJ1-1; D remains unclear. CDR1 is SQVTM and CDR2 is ANQGSEA in the germline V gene. The CDR3 loop spans 13 amino acids. V shed 0 bases and J shed 1 base, with 6 bases lying between them. The CDR3, as DNA: TGCAGCGTTGAAGAACAGAAGAACACTGAAGCTTTCTTT. Encoded protein: CSVEEQKNTEAFF.

The V call is TRBV29-1, the J call TRBJ1-1, with TRBD1 matching over 7 bases. V was clipped by 4 bases and J by 1 base; unmatched bases: 3. This CDR3 region has 13 residues. The V gene's germline CDR1 is SQVTM and CDR2 ANQGSEA. The CDR3 loop is CSVAGTANTEAFF. DNA for the CDR3: TGCAGCGTTGCCGGGACAGCGAACACTGAAGCTTTCTTT. Full variable domain (missing parts from reference TRBV29-1 and TRBJ1-1): SAVISQKPSRDICQRGTSLTIQCQVDSQVTMMFWYRQQPGQSLTLIATANQGSEATYESGFVIDKFPISRPNLTFSTLTVSNMSPEDSSIYLCSVAGTANTEAFFGQGTRLTVV.

This chain links TRBV28 with TRBJ1-2; a possible D gene is TRBD1 (6 bases). Per germline, CDR1 MDHEN and CDR2 SYDVKM. The CDR3 consists of 12 residues. Trimming took off 6 bases at V and 5 bases at J, with 10 bases between the two ends. CDR3 in DNA: TGTGCCAGCAGCCTGGACAGATATGGCTACACCTTC. Translation gives CASSLDRYGYTF.